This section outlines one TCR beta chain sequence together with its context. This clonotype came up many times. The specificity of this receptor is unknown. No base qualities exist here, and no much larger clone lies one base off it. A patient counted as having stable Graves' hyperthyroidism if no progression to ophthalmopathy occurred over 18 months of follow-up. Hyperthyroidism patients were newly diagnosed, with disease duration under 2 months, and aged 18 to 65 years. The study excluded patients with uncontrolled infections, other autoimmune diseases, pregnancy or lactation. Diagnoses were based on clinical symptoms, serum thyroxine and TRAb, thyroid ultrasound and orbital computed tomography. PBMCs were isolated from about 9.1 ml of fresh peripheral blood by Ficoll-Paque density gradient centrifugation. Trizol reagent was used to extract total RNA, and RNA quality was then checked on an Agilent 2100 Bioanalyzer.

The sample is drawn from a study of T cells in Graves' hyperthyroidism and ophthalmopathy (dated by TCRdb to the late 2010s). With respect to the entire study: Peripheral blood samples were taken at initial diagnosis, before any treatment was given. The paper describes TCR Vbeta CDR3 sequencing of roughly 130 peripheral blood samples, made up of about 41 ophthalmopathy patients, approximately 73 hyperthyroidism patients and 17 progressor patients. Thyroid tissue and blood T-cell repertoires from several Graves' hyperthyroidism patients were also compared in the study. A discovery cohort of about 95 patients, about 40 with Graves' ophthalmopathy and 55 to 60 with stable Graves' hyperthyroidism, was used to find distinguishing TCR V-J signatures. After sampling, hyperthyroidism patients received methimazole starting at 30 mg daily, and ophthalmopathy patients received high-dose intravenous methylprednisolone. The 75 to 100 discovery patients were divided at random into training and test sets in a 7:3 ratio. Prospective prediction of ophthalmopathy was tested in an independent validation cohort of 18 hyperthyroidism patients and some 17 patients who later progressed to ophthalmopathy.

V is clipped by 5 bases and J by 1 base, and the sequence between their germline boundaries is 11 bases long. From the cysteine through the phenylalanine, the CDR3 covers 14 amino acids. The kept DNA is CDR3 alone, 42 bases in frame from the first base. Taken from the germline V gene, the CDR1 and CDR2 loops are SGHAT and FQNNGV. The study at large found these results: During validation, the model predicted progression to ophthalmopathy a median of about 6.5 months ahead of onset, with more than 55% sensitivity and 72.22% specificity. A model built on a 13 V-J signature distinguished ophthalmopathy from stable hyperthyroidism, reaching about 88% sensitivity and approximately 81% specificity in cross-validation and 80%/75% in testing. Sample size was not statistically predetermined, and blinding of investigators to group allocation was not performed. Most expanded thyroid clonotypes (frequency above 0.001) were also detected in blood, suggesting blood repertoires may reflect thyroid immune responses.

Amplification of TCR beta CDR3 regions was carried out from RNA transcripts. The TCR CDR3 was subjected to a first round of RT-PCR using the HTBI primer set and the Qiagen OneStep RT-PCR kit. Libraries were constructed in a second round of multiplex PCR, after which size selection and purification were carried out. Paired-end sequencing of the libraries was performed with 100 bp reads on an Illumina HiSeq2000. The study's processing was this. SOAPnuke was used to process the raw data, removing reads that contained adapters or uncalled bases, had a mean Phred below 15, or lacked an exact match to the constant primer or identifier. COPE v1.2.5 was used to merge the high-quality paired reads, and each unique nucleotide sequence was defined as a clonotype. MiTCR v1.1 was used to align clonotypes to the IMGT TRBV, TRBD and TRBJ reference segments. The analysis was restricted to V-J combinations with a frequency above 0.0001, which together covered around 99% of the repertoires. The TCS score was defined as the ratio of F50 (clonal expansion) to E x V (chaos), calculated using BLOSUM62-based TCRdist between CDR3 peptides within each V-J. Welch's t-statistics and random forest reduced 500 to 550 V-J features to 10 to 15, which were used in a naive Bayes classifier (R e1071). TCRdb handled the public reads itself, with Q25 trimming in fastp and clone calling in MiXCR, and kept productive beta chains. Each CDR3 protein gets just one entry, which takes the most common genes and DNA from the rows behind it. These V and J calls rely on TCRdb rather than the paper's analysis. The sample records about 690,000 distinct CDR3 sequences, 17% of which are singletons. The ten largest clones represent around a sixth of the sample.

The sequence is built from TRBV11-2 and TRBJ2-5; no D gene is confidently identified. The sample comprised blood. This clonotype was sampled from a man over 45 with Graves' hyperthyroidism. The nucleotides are TGTGCCAGCAGCCCCGGTCCGAGCCAAGAGACCCAGTACTTC. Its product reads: CASSPGPSQETQYF.